The rows below give T cell receptor beta chains drawn from one sample of a study of patients and donors after allogeneic stem cell transplantation. Via MiXCR, TCRdb re-called the RT-PCR reads, giving one row per CDR3 protein. The sample has some 960,000 distinct CDR3 sequences; around 17% are singletons. The source material was blood, either unsorted or a sorted T cell fraction (not recorded which). The receptors were sampled from a human donor who was either an allogeneic HSCT recipient or a stem cell or donor lymphocyte infusion donor (not recorded which). It is not recorded whose cells these are; they may come from a transplant donor. Both conserved end residues are part of each CDR3. The D gene is left open where the match is weak. Only some rows state a clone size, as once, few, many or a class for expanded clones.

-	TRBD1	TRBJ2-2	TRBV12-3/TRBV12-4	CANSFPTGGPNTGELFF	TGTGCCAACAGTTTCCCGACAGGGGGCCCGAACACCGGGGAGCTGTTTTTT
few	TRBD2	TRBJ2-1	TRBV7-3	CASSLGPSGDTYNEQFF	TGTGCCAGCAGCTTAGGGCCTAGCGGGGATACCTACAATGAGCAGTTCTTC
-	TRBD1	TRBJ2-5	TRBV7-3	CASSLGDRAHEETQYF	TGTGCCAGCAGCTTGGGAGACAGGGCCCACGAAGAGACCCAGTACTTC
-	-	TRBJ2-3	TRBV4-3	CASSQDRFTDTQYF	TGCGCCAGCAGCCAAGATCGGTTCACAGATACGCAGTATTTT
-	-	TRBJ1-2	TRBV20-1	CSARMQVFYGYTF	TGCAGTGCTAGAATGCAGGTTTTTTATGGCTACACCTTC
few	TRBD1	TRBJ2-1	TRBV12-3/TRBV12-4	CATDLWTGADEQFF	TGTGCCACCGACCTTTGGACAGGGGCGGATGAGCAGTTCTTC
few	TRBD1	TRBJ1-2	TRBV9	CASSVGTGGQGYGYTF	TGTGCCAGCAGCGTAGGGACAGGGGGCCAGGGCTATGGCTACACCTTC
few	TRBD1	TRBJ1-2	TRBV4-1	CASSQWTGDPYGYTF	TGCGCCAGCAGCCAATGGACAGGGGACCCCTATGGCTACACCTTC
few	TRBD1	TRBJ2-4	TRBV29-1	CSVNRGYIQYF	TGCAGCGTTAACAGGGGTTACATTCAGTACTTC
many	-	TRBJ2-2	TRBV12-3/TRBV12-4	CASTPHRKNTGELFF	TGTGCCAGCACCCCGCACCGAAAAAACACCGGGGAGCTGTTTTTT
-	TRBD1	TRBJ2-5	TRBV12-3/TRBV12-4	CASRQSPGTGLETQYF	TGTGCCAGCAGACAAAGTCCCGGGACAGGGTTGGAGACCCAGTACTTC
-	TRBD2	TRBJ2-3	TRBV3-1	CASSQEAGGPDDTQYF	TGTGCCAGCAGCCAAGAAGCGGGGGGCCCTGATGATACGCAGTATTTT
few	TRBD1	TRBJ1-2	TRBV6-5	CASSYTGQGARGYTF	TGTGCCAGCAGTTACACTGGACAGGGGGCGCGGGGCTACACCTTC